A selection of T cell receptor beta chains follows, all from one sample in a study of blood T cell repertoires in COVID-19. Sequencing was performed with immunoSEQ multiplex PCR; in TCRdb, only in-frame clones are kept and a portion is missing. The sample lists 200,000 to 250,000 clones; roughly 87% were seen once. Sequencing was performed on peripheral blood. The receptors were gathered from a young man with active or convalescent COVID-19. CDR3s include the opening cysteine and the closing phenylalanine or tryptophan. The D gene is left open where the match is weak. Clone size, where shown, is once, few, many, or a class for clones that have expanded.

j_call v_call d_call clone_size cdr3_aa cdr3_nt
TRBJ1-2 TRBV28 NA NA CASSSPDSYGYTF TGTGCCAGCAGTTCTCCCGACTCCTATGGCTACACCTTC
TRBJ2-5 TRBV5-1 TRBD1 NA CASSSRTGELETQYF TGCGCCAGCTCCTCGCGGACAGGGGAGTTAGAGACCCAGTACTTC
TRBJ1-2 TRBV20-1 TRBD1 NA CSASGDRDGYGYTF TGCAGTGCTAGTGGGGACAGGGACGGCTATGGCTACACCTTC
TRBJ2-6 TRBV7-2 TRBD2 NA CASSLRAGSGANVLTF TGTGCCAGCAGCTTACGAGCGGGGTCTGGGGCCAACGTCCTGACTTTC
TRBJ2-5 TRBV6-1 NA once CASSEAAWGRIQETQYF TGTGCCAGCAGTGAAGCCGCCTGGGGGCGGATCCAAGAGACCCAGTACTTC
TRBJ1-2 TRBV7-2 TRBD1 NA CASSTGANYGYTF TGTGCCAGCAGTACAGGGGCTAACTATGGCTACACCTTC
TRBJ2-6 TRBV27 NA NA CASASSGANVLTF TGTGCCAGCGCCAGCTCTGGGGCCAACGTCCTGACTTTC
TRBJ1-5 TRBV6-4 NA NA CASSATVGSQPQHF TGTGCCAGCAGTGCTACAGTAGGAAGCCAGCCCCAGCATTTT
TRBJ1-2 TRBV19 NA NA CASSIPTRTLANYGYTF TGTGCCAGTAGTATCCCGACAAGGACTTTAGCTAACTATGGCTACACCTTC
TRBJ2-1 TRBV7-2 TRBD1 NA CASSLAQGGIEQFF TGTGCCAGCAGCTTAGCGCAAGGGGGCATTGAGCAGTTCTTC
TRBJ1-5 TRBV5-1 NA NA CASSRDSNSNQPQHF TGCGCCAGCAGCCGGGACTCAAATAGCAATCAGCCCCAGCATTTT
TRBJ2-5 TRBV27 TRBD1 NA CASSFNRGQETQYF TGTGCCAGCAGTTTCAACAGGGGTCAAGAGACCCAGTACTTC
TRBJ1-6 TRBV6-1 TRBD1 few CASSEAGQGGGSPLHF TGTGCCAGCAGTGAAGCAGGTCAGGGGGGCGGTTCACCCCTCCACTTT
TRBJ2-1 TRBV7-2 NA NA CASSLFPRASNNEQFF TGTGCCAGCAGCTTATTCCCGCGGGCTTCCAACAATGAGCAGTTCTTC
TRBJ2-3 TRBV6-2/TRBV6-3 TRBD1 NA CASSRWGLTGDTDTQYF TGTGCCAGCAGTCGTTGGGGATTGACAGGGGACACAGATACGCAGTATTTT
TRBJ2-1 TRBV13 TRBD1 few CASSSRTLPDRGQNEQFF TGTGCCAGCAGCTCTAGGACCCTCCCGGACAGGGGGCAAAATGAGCAGTTCTTC
TRBJ2-7 TRBV28 NA NA CASSFGFSSYEQYF TGTGCCAGCAGTTTTGGCTTCAGCTCCTACGAGCAGTACTTC
TRBJ2-7 TRBV11-2 TRBD2 NA CASRGTLAGEPYEQYF TGTGCCAGCAGAGGGACCTTAGCGGGAGAGCCCTACGAGCAGTACTTC
TRBJ2-5 TRBV5-6 TRBD1 NA CASSWVPDRVLAAQYF TGTGCCAGCAGCTGGGTTCCGGACAGGGTCCTGGCGGCCCAGTACTTC
TRBJ1-4 TRBV19 NA NA CASADMVEKLFF TGTGCCAGTGCGGACATGGTTGAAAAACTGTTTTTT
TRBJ2-1 TRBV5-1 TRBD1 NA CASSSSRGQDVNEQFF TGCGCCAGCAGTTCAAGCAGGGGGCAGGACGTCAATGAGCAGTTCTTC
TRBJ1-6 TRBV10-3 NA NA CATELSLNSPLHF TGTGCCACCGAACTGAGTTTGAATTCACCCCTCCACTTT
TRBJ2-1 TRBV24-1 NA NA CATSDLDNNEQFF TGTGCCACCAGTGACCTAGATAACAATGAGCAGTTCTTC
TRBJ1-6 TRBV14 NA NA CASSQGLQQPLHF TGTGCCAGCAGCCAAGGGTTACAGCAACCCCTCCACTTT
TRBJ2-3 TRBV7-2 TRBD2 NA CASSLVPGLAGETDTQYF TGTGCCAGCAGCTTGGTTCCGGGGCTAGCGGGGGAGACAGATACGCAGTATTTT
TRBJ1-1 TRBV9 NA NA CASSVQGQNTEAFF TGTGCCAGCAGCGTCCAAGGACAGAACACTGAAGCTTTCTTT
TRBJ2-7 TRBV11-1 NA NA CASSLMAGRTYEQYF TGTGCCAGCAGCTTAATGGCAGGTCGTACCTACGAGCAGTACTTC
TRBJ1-2 TRBV5-6 NA few CASSSSQSYGYTF TGTGCCAGCAGCTCGTCACAGAGCTATGGCTACACCTTC
TRBJ1-6 TRBV9 TRBD1 NA CASSATTGTGSPLHF TGTGCCAGCAGCGCGACGACGGGGACAGGTTCACCCCTCCACTTT
TRBJ2-7 TRBV19 TRBD1 NA CASSIGRLAGGYEQYF TGTGCCAGTAGTATTGGGCGGTTGGCAGGGGGCTACGAGCAGTACTTC
TRBJ2-3 TRBV7-8 TRBD2 NA CAIRGSGGSTDTQYF TGTGCCATCAGAGGGTCCGGGGGGAGCACAGATACGCAGTATTTT
TRBJ1-1 TRBV19 NA NA CASSQIEGFIWNTEAFF TGTGCCAGTAGCCAGATAGAGGGATTCATTTGGAACACTGAAGCTTTCTTT
TRBJ2-5 TRBV5-4 TRBD1 NA CASSLRWTGGETQYF TGTGCCAGCAGCTTGCGTTGGACAGGGGGGGAGACCCAGTACTTC
TRBJ2-1 TRBV10-3 NA NA CAISELLRSGQFF TGTGCCATCAGTGAGTTGTTGCGGTCTGGGCAGTTCTTC
TRBJ2-1 TRBV20-1 TRBD1 NA CSASRGSEQFF TGCAGTGCTAGCAGGGGGAGTGAGCAGTTCTTC
TRBJ1-1 TRBV10-3 TRBD1 NA CAIQGVANTEAFF TGTGCCATCCAGGGGGTGGCGAACACTGAAGCTTTCTTT
TRBJ1-5 TRBV5-1 TRBD1 few CASSPGDSQPQHF TGCGCCAGCAGCCCCGGGGACAGTCAGCCCCAGCATTTT
TRBJ2-2 TRBV19 TRBD2 NA CASSETSGRTGELFF TGTGCCAGTAGTGAGACTAGCGGACGTACCGGGGAGCTGTTTTTT
TRBJ1-5 TRBV19 NA NA CASSIEDSYQPQHF TGTGCCAGTAGTATCGAGGACAGTTATCAGCCCCAGCATTTT
TRBJ2-7 TRBV7-9 NA NA CASSPTGGPASGEQYF TGTGCCAGCAGCCCAACCGGGGGACCAGCTTCAGGCGAGCAGTACTTC
TRBJ1-1 TRBV7-2 NA NA CASSSRRQTNTEAFF TGTGCCAGCAGCTCACGAAGACAGACAAACACTGAAGCTTTCTTT
TRBJ2-3 TRBV7-2 NA NA CARSGSGDTQYF TGTGCCCGGAGTGGCTCGGGAGATACGCAGTATTTT
TRBJ2-2 TRBV19 TRBD2 NA CASSRSGGQVTGELFF TGTGCCAGTAGTCGGTCGGGGGGGCAGGTCACCGGGGAGCTGTTTTTT
TRBJ1-1 TRBV28 NA NA CASRNGGLKGEAFF TGTGCCAGCAGAAACGGGGGGCTGAAAGGTGAAGCTTTCTTT
TRBJ2-7 TRBV7-2 TRBD1 NA CASSTAGTGTNEQYF TGTGCCAGCAGCACAGCCGGGACAGGAACGAACGAGCAGTACTTC
TRBJ1-2 TRBV24-1 NA NA CATSAGSGYGYTF TGTGCCACCAGTGCCGGGAGCGGATATGGCTACACCTTC
TRBJ1-2 TRBV2 NA NA CASSGARGEDRGYTF TGTGCCAGCAGTGGGGCCCGGGGGGAGGATCGGGGCTACACCTTC
TRBJ2-5 TRBV29-1 NA NA CSVGQGGAGGETQYF TGCAGCGTTGGACAAGGGGGGGCAGGCGGAGAGACCCAGTACTTC
TRBJ2-7 TRBV5-4 TRBD1 NA CASSLAPGQGVHEQYF TGTGCCAGCAGCTTGGCCCCGGGACAGGGGGTCCACGAGCAGTACTTC
TRBJ1-5 TRBV6-2/TRBV6-3 TRBD1 NA CASSPGTGGRQPQHF TGTGCCAGCAGTCCCGGGACAGGGGGCAGGCAGCCCCAGCATTTT
TRBJ1-2 TRBV7-2 TRBD1 few CASSLLGTAYGYTF TGTGCCAGCAGCCTCCTCGGGACAGCCTATGGCTACACCTTC
TRBJ2-3 TRBV6-4 TRBD2 NA CASSDSIGSSGESTDTQYF TGTGCCAGCAGTGACTCGATAGGGTCTAGCGGGGAAAGCACAGATACGCAGTATTTT
TRBJ2-5 TRBV27 TRBD2 NA CASSRLAGGLETQYF TGTGCCAGCAGTCGACTAGCGGGAGGGCTCGAGACCCAGTACTTC
TRBJ1-3 TRBV23-1 TRBD1 NA CASSGQGARSGGNTIYF TGCGCCAGCAGTGGACAGGGGGCTCGAAGTGGTGGAAACACCATATATTTT